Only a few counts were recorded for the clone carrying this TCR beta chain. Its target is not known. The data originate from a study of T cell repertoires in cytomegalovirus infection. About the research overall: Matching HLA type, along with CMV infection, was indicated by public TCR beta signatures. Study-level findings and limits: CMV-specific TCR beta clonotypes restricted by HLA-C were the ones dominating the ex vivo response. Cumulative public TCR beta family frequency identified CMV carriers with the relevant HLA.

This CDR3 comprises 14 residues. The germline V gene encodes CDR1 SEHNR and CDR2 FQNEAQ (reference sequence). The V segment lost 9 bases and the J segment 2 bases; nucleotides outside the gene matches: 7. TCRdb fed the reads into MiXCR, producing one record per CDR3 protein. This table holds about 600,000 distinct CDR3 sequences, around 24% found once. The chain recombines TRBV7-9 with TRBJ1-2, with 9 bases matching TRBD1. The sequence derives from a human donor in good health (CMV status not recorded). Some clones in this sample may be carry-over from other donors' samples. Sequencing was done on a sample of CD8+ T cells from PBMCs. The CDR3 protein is CASVGQGTNYGYTF. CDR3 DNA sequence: TGTGCCAGTGTCGGACAGGGGACGAACTATGGCTACACCTTC.